The sequence of this T cell receptor (beta chain) was determined in a study of OX40 agonist ivuxolimab in advanced cancers. For the study at large: Head and neck, renal cell, melanoma or hepatocellular carcinoma were the cancers that dose-escalation patients had. At approximately 83% male, the cohort had a mean age of around 56 years, ranging from about 20 to 80. Notes on the study in general: Among expanded peripheral T cells, antigen specificity went undetermined. Clonal expansion was seen in CD4+ and CD8+ blood T cells by week 6 at 0.1 to 3.0 mg/kg.

Only in-frame clones appear in the TCRdb table, and some are missing; sequencing was by immunoSEQ multiplex PCR. The profile covers over 100,000 clones, with just over 90% appearing a single time and approximately 0.15% taken by the ten largest. With regard to this clone: The target antigen is unknown.

From germline, CDR1 is GTSNPN and CDR2 SVGIG (reference sequence). V lost 4 bases, J lost 2 bases, and 12 bases lay in between. The CDR3 consists of 13 residues. This clonotype originated in an adult with an advanced solid tumor such as melanoma, head and neck, liver or kidney cancer. The chain employs TRBV30 and TRBJ2-7; D ambiguous. The sample consisted of CD4+ or CD8+ T cells sorted from blood, taken in a trial of the OX40 agonist ivuxolimab. This CDR3 reads CAWNSPATYEQYF. CDR3 in DNA: TGTGCCTGGAACAGCCCGGCCACCTACGAGCAGTACTTC.